Only a few counts were recorded for the clone carrying this T cell receptor beta chain. The CDR3 is 17 residues long. CDR1 MDHEN and CDR2 SYDVKM come from the germline V gene. The V gene end was trimmed by 1 base and the J gene end by 4 bases; junction bases not matched to a gene: 7. The sample is drawn from a study of low-dose radiotherapy and immunotherapy resistance in tumors. Study background: Each patient took aspirin at a dose of 300 mg by mouth once daily over the course of four cycles, with dosing beginning on cycle 1 day 1.

TCR amplification used roughly 20 PCR cycles, a constant-region primer and a V-primer adapter. One entry per CDR3 protein, called by TCRdb with MiXCR from the reads. The table has under 60,000 distinct CDR3 sequences, roughly 12% seen once. Stated time point: before trial treatment. Each donor was administered nivolumab, ipilimumab, aspirin, low-dose cyclophosphamide and low-dose radiotherapy. The starting material was PBMCs, obtained before treatment. V is TRBV28 and J is TRBJ2-1; 10 positions agree with TRBD2. The receptor was derived from a female donor with ovarian cancer. The CDR3 here is CASSLSASGSGYNEQFF. For the CDR3, the DNA is TGTGCCAGCAGTTTATCCGCTAGCGGGAGCGGGTACAATGAGCAGTTCTTC.